The 25 T cell receptor beta chains below were found in one sample sequenced in a study of T cell clonality in common variable immunodeficiency (dated by TCRdb to 2014 to 2015). The library was made by the immunoSEQ multiplex PCR assay. Held by TCRdb, this immuneACCESS table contains in-frame sequences only and omits some clones. Under half of the omission traces to an unresolved V gene where checked; the cause of the rest is unknown. For this sample the table reports some 80,000 clones, with no clone seen just once. The leading ten clones occupy around 0.82% of the sample. Source material: peripheral blood mononuclear cells. All receptors come from a person aged 18-70 years in good health.

In this sample, this clone turned up many times. The read finishes 3 residues shy of the CDR3 end, and the germline J gene is used to complete it. The gene calls are TRBV7-2 and TRBJ1-2; no definite D call. The germline gives CDR1 SGHTA, CDR2 FQGNSA. V shed 2 bases and J shed 4 bases, with 11 bases lying between them. The CDR3 totals 14 residues. CDR3 region: CASSLNSRSYGYTF. The DNA read from the CDR3 is TGTGCCAGCAGCTTAAACAGTCGTAGCTATGGC.

The table lists this clone with many counts. The missing CDR3 end, 3 residues past where the read stops, is filled in from the germline J gene. The rearrangement uses TRBV30 and TRBJ2-7, with 12 bases aligning to TRBD1. Germline loops: CDR1 GTSNPN, CDR2 SVGIG (reference sequence). The CDR3 spans 19 residues. The V segment lost 3 bases and the J segment 2 bases; nucleotides outside the gene matches: 17. The CDR3: CAWSPRGTGGGSAPYEQYF. CDR3 bases read: TGTGCCTGGAGCCCTAGGGGGACAGGGGGCGGCTCAGCCCCCTACGAG.

This clone has ten or more counts. The CDR3 extends 3 residues past the end of the read, so its final part is completed from the germline J gene. V is TRBV27 and J is TRBJ2-2; D might be TRBD1 (5 bases). Per germline, CDR1 MNHEY and CDR2 SMNVEV (reference sequence). V was pared by 5 bases and J by 6 bases, with 16 bases between. This CDR3 is 15 amino acids long. The part of the CDR3 DNA that was read is TGTGCCAGCAGTACGATAGCCCAGGGCGCCGGGGAG. Protein: CASSTIAQGAGE. The complete CDR3 sequence is CASSTIAQGAGELFF.

This clone was recorded at least ten times. The DNA ends 3 residues before the CDR3 does, and the rest of the CDR3 is filled in from the germline J gene. The chain combines TRBV5-1 with TRBJ1-5; D is ambiguous. Germline V gene data show CDR1 as SGHRS and CDR2 as YFSETQ. CDR3 length: 13 amino acids. V lost 4 bases and J 6 bases, leaving 11 bases between the germline ends. The CDR3 loop reads CASSTAPGQPQHF. CDR3 DNA (partial): TGCGCCAGCAGCACGGCCCCGGGTCAGCCC. Drawing the rest from reference TRBV5-1 and TRBJ1-5, the complete variable domain is KAGVTQTPRYLIKTRGQQVTLSCSPISGHRSVSWYQQTPGQGLQFLFEYFSETQRNKGNFPGRFSGRQFSNSRSEMNVSTLELGDSALYLCASSTAPGQPQHFGDGTRLSIL.

This clone was seen repeatedly, ten times or more. The CDR3 end lies 3 residues beyond the end of the read and is filled in from the germline J gene. The chain employs TRBV14 and TRBJ2-7; D is perhaps TRBD1 (5 bases). Germline CDR1 is SGHDN and CDR2 is FVKESK. The V gene lost 0 bases and the J gene lost 3 bases, with 9 bases spanning the gap. The CDR3 runs to 14 residues. The chain's CDR3 is CASSQEVRGYEQYF. The CDR3 bases that were read are TGTGCCAGCAGCCAAGAGGTTAGGGGCTACGAG.

There are many counts of this clone. The sequence runs out 3 residues before the end of the CDR3; the remainder is reconstructed from the germline J gene. The chain carries TRBV4-1 and TRBJ2-5, with no clear D. This CDR3 has 13 residues. The V end lost 2 bases, the J end lost 3 bases, and 7 bases lay between the germline ends. The germline CDR1 and CDR2 sequences are MGHRA and YSYEKL. This CDR3 reads CASSQFQKETQYF. The CDR3 DNA, read in part, is TGCGCCAGCAGCCAATTCCAGAAAGAGACC.

Many counts were recorded for this clone. The CDR3 extends 3 residues past the end of the read, so its final part is completed from the germline J gene. This rearrangement joins TRBV11-3 to TRBJ2-7; TRBD1 matches 7 bases. Germline CDR1 reads SGHNT; CDR2 reads YENEEA. The V segment lost 2 bases and the J segment 6 bases; nucleotides outside the gene matches: 10. This CDR3 has 15 amino acids. The CDR3 loop is CASSLLGQARGEQYF. The covered CDR3 bases are TGTGCCAGCAGCTTACTCGGACAGGCCAGGGGCGAG. Together with reference TRBV11-3 and TRBJ2-7, the CDR3 gives the full variable domain: EAGVVQSPRYKIIEKKQPVAFWCNPISGHNTLYWYLQNLGQGPELLIRYENEEAVDDSQLPKDRFSAERLKGVDSTLKIQPAELGDSAVYLCASSLLGQARGEQYFGPGTRLTVT.

This clone came up many times. The CDR3 is cut off 3 residues early in the read; its end comes from the germline J gene. The chain combines TRBV18 with TRBJ1-6; the D gene is possibly TRBD1 (5 bases). The V end lost 5 bases, the J end lost 8 bases, and 7 bases lay between the germline ends. Germline CDR1 KGHSH, CDR2 LQKENI. The CDR3 runs to 12 residues. CDR3 DNA (partial): TGTGCCAGCTCAGCGGGGGATTCACCC. This codes for CASSAGDSP. Given in full, the CDR3 is CASSAGDSPLHF.

There are many counts of this clone. An end of the junction differs from the germline gene, which may be a read error. The read ends 3 residues shy of where the CDR3 ends; the end is completed using the germline J gene. The J gene is TRBJ2-1, the V gene TRBV4-2, with D perhaps TRBD2 (6 bases). The CDR3 loop spans 16 amino acids. Germline V gene lookup returns CDR1 LGHNA and CDR2 YNFKEQ. Incomplete CDR3 DNA: TGCGCCAGCAGCCAAGATGCGGGGCTGACCTACAATGAG. Amino acids: CASSQDAGLTYNE. The whole CDR3 is CASSQDAGLTYNEQFF.

Ten or more counts support this clone. The read terminates 3 residues ahead of where the CDR3 ends, so the germline J gene completes it. The J gene is TRBJ2-7, the V gene TRBV7-2; 10 nucleotides line up with TRBD1. V was clipped by 0 bases and J by 2 bases; unmatched bases: 1. The CDR3 runs 15 residues. Germline CDR1 SGHTA, CDR2 FQGNSA. CDR3 region: CASSLAGTGAYEQYF. The part of the CDR3 DNA that was read is TGTGCCAGCAGCTTAGCCGGGACAGGGGCCTACGAG.

This clone was picked up many times. The read halts 3 residues ahead of the CDR3 end, with the missing end drawn from the germline J gene. This rearrangement joins TRBV20-1 to TRBJ1-2; 8 bases line up with TRBD1. Germline lookup yields CDR1 DFQATT and CDR2 SNEGSKA (reference sequence). V shed 5 bases, J shed 4 bases, and the junction held 12 bases outside the gene matches. The length of the CDR3 is 15 residues. The CDR3 region is CSAQSRGQGIYGYTF. The covered CDR3 bases are TGCAGTGCTCAAAGTCGCGGACAGGGCATCTATGGC.

In its sample, this clone was seen a few times. The read ends 3 residues shy of where the CDR3 ends; the end is completed using the germline J gene. The V and J genes are TRBV10-2 and TRBJ2-7; 8 nucleotides line up with TRBD2. V gave up 4 bases and J gave up 3 bases; unmatched junction bases: 5. The CDR3 has 14 residues. Looked up from germline, CDR1 is WSHSY and CDR2 is SAAADI. The CDR3 loop reads CASSVGTRNYEQYF. CDR3 bases read: TGCGCCAGCAGTGTAGGGACTAGGAACTACGAG.

Ten or more counts support this clone. Coverage ceases 3 residues before the CDR3 finishes, and the germline J gene fills in the end. This chain joins TRBV20-1 and TRBJ1-6, with D possibly matching TRBD1 (6 bases). The CDR3 loop spans 13 amino acids. With 0 bases removed from V and 10 bases from J, the gap between germline ends came to 10 bases. Germline CDR1 reads DFQATT; CDR2 reads SNEGSKA (reference sequence). Here the CDR3 reads CSAREDRLSPLHF. CDR3 DNA (partial): TGCAGTGCTAGAGAGGACAGACTATCACCC.

This clone came up many times. The observed sequence ends 3 residues before the CDR3 terminus, with the missing tail filled in from the germline J gene. The chain employs TRBV19 and TRBJ2-2, with 11 bases lining up with TRBD2. V trimming: 3 bases; J trimming: 4 bases; junction bases outside the gene matches: 1. CDR1 and CDR2 from the germline V gene are LNHDA and SQIVND (reference sequence). CDR3 length: 15 amino acids. The CDR3 bases that were read are TGTGCCAGTAGTATCGGGACTAGCGGCACCGGGGAG. Protein: CASSIGTSGTGE. The whole CDR3 sequence is CASSIGTSGTGELFF.

This clone was seen many times. The read terminates 3 residues before the CDR3 end, so the remaining end is supplied by the germline J gene. The V and J genes are TRBV29-1 and TRBJ2-2; 9 bases are a match to TRBD1. The J segment lost 6 bases and the V segment lost 6 bases, leaving 8 bases of the junction unmatched. Germline V gene sequence: CDR1 SQVTM, CDR2 ANQGSEA. The CDR3 extends over 14 amino acids. The sequenced part of the CDR3 DNA is TGCAGCGTCCTTACAGGGGGCTGGGCCGGGGAG. Protein: CSVLTGGWAGE. The full CDR3 protein reads CSVLTGGWAGELFF.

This clone appeared many times. CDR3 bases read: TGTGCCAGCAGCCTTACTAGCGGATCCTACGAG. Translation: CASSLTSGSYE. The full CDR3 protein is CASSLTSGSYEQYF. The chain links TRBV5-5 to TRBJ2-7, with 8 nucleotides matching TRBD2. With the read ending 3 residues before the CDR3 end, the germline J gene is used to fill in that end. Germline V CDR1 and CDR2: SGHKS, YYEKEE (reference sequence). The trim removed 4 bases at V and 1 base at J, leaving 4 bases unmatched. CDR3 length equals 14 residues.

This clone was seen ten or more times. The read finishes 3 residues shy of the CDR3 end, and the germline J gene is used to complete it. This sequence joins TRBV6-2 or TRBV6-3 and TRBJ1-1; 7 bases fit TRBD1. Trimming took 2 bases from V and 5 from J; bases not matched to a gene: 2. This CDR3 is 13 amino acids long. CDR1 is MNHEY and CDR2 is SVGEGT in the germline V gene. The CDR3 reads CASSYRGRTEAFF. The sequenced CDR3 bases are TGTGCCAGCAGTTACAGGGGGCGGACTGAA.

This clone occurred many times. The sequenced fragment ends 3 residues before the CDR3 boundary, so the rest is inferred from the germline J gene. V and J are TRBV7-9 and TRBJ2-5, with D possibly matching TRBD1 (6 bases). CDR3 size: 15 residues. Germline-derived CDR1 and CDR2 are SEHNR and FQNEAQ (reference sequence). V lost 5 bases and J 2 bases, leaving 15 bases between the germline ends. The sequenced part of the CDR3 DNA is TGTGCCAGCAGCCCTCTAGGACAGATACAAGAGACC. Its translation is CASSPLGQIQET. The whole CDR3 sequence reads CASSPLGQIQETQYF.

There are many counts of this clone. The read ends 3 residues shy of where the CDR3 ends; the end is completed using the germline J gene. The chain employs TRBV7-3 and TRBJ2-1, with D perhaps TRBD2 (5 bases). The V and J ends lost 2 bases and 0 bases respectively, with 11 bases between them. Germline V lookup: CDR1 SGHTA, CDR2 FQGTGA. This CDR3 has 16 residues. CDR3 in amino acids: CASSLLRVSSYNEQFF. CDR3 bases read: TGTGCCAGCAGCTTATTGCGGGTGAGCTCCTACAATGAG.

This clone showed up many times. The CDR3 goes on 3 residues after the read ends, and that part is filled in from the germline J gene. The V call is TRBV30, the J call TRBJ2-2, with a possible D match to TRBD1 (5 bases). The germline V and J ends were trimmed by 2 bases and 0 bases, with 10 bases remaining between them. The CDR3 is 15 residues long. Germline V gene sequence: CDR1 GTSNPN, CDR2 SVGIG (reference sequence). This CDR3 reads CAWSRQTTNTGELFF. The covered CDR3 bases are TGTGCCTGGAGTCGACAGACAACGAACACCGGGGAG.

This clone has at least ten counts. At one end the junction does not follow the germline gene, possibly because of a read error. The CDR3 end falls 3 residues outside the read, so it is completed with the germline J gene. The V gene is TRBV4-2, the J gene TRBJ2-5, with a weak D call TRBD1 (6 bases). The V gene's germline CDR1 is LGHNA and CDR2 YNFKEQ. The length of the CDR3 is 15 residues. The covered CDR3 bases are TGCGCCAGCAGCCAAGACATGGTCAGGGGAGAGACC. Its translation: CASSQDMVRGET. The whole CDR3 sequence is CASSQDMVRGETQYF.

This clone was counted ten times or more. Coverage ceases 3 residues before the CDR3 finishes, and the germline J gene fills in the end. The gene calls are TRBV18 and TRBJ2-7, with 10 bases lining up with TRBD1. J was trimmed by 0 bases and V by 4 bases; bases with no gene match: 6. Germline CDR1 and CDR2: KGHSH and LQKENI. This CDR3 spans 16 amino acids. The CDR3 protein is CASSQTGGVTSYEQYF. CDR3 DNA, as far as it was read: TGTGCCAGCTCACAGACAGGGGGCGTTACCTCCTACGAG.

There are many counts of this clone. The sequenced fragment ends 3 residues before the CDR3 boundary, so the rest is inferred from the germline J gene. V is TRBV30 and J is TRBJ2-5; maybe TRBD2 (6 bases). Germline loops: CDR1 GTSNPN, CDR2 SVGIG (reference sequence). V lost 5 bases and J lost 0, with 10 bases in between. The CDR3 consists of 13 residues. CDR3 in amino acids: CAWGGVYQETQYF. The DNA read from the CDR3 is TGTGCCTGGGGAGGGGTGTACCAAGAGACC.

This clone occurred many times. The part of the CDR3 DNA that was read is TGTGCCACCAGTGATTTTTCCCGGTCCGGCAGGGCAAACGAG. Protein sequence: CATSDFSRSGRANE. The CDR3 in full is CATSDFSRSGRANEQYF. This chain joins TRBV24-1 and TRBJ2-7, with a tentative D call TRBD1 (5 bases). The observed sequence ends 3 residues before the CDR3 terminus, with the missing tail filled in from the germline J gene. The germline gives CDR1 KGHDR, CDR2 SFDVKD. This CDR3 has 17 amino acids. The V end lost 1 base, the J end lost 5 bases, and 20 bases lay between the germline ends.

This clone has ten or more counts. The CDR3 goes on 3 residues after the read ends, and that part is filled in from the germline J gene. The V gene is TRBV7-2, the J gene TRBJ2-1; 7 bases align to TRBD2. J gave up 3 bases and V 5 bases, and 7 bases lay outside the gene matches. The CDR3 is 15 residues long. Looked up from germline, CDR1 is SGHTA and CDR2 is FQGNSA. The CDR3 DNA, read in part, is TGTGCCAGCAGCCTACTAGCGTCGGGCTACAATGAG. Its protein is CASSLLASGYNE. From start to end, the CDR3 is CASSLLASGYNEQFF. The whole variable domain, filled in from reference TRBV7-2 and TRBJ2-1, reads GAGVSQSPSNKVTEKGKDVELRCDPISGHTALYWYRQSLGQGLEFLIYFQGNSAPDKSGLPSDRFSAERTGGSVSTLTIQRTQQEDSAVYLCASSLLASGYNEQFFGPGTRLTVL.